This T cell receptor beta chain originates from a study of blood T cells in healthy people across ages. PBMCs were isolated at a quantity of at least 7 million per sample. Alongside a J-beta primer mix, a sample-barcoded 5' primer served in a second PCR lasting about 6 to 11 cycles. Tags on each cDNA molecule came from a template-switch adaptor with 12 random nucleotides. TCRdb passed the 5' RACE reads through MiXCR, listing each CDR3 protein once. The data show over 1.5 million distinct CDR3 sequences, approximately 50% seen once. As concerns this clonotype: Its cognate antigen is unknown.

CDR1 is MNHEY and CDR2 is SMNVEV in the germline V gene (reference sequence). CDR3 length: 13 residues. The V end was cut by 5 bases, the J end by 10 bases, with 16 bases between. The study's findings and limits: Roughly linear declines in TCR beta diversity per million T cells occurred with age. Whereas aged donors had fewer naive CD4+ cells, long-lived donors had more of them and higher diversity.

The specimen was blood. The receptor was derived from a woman aged 40 to 50 in good health. The V gene is TRBV27, the J gene TRBJ2-3, with a possible D match to TRBD1 (6 bases). The CDR3 sequence is CASSLTQGSAQYF. The CDR3 region has the DNA TGTGCCAGCAGTCTCACCCAGGGGAGCGCGCAGTATTTT.